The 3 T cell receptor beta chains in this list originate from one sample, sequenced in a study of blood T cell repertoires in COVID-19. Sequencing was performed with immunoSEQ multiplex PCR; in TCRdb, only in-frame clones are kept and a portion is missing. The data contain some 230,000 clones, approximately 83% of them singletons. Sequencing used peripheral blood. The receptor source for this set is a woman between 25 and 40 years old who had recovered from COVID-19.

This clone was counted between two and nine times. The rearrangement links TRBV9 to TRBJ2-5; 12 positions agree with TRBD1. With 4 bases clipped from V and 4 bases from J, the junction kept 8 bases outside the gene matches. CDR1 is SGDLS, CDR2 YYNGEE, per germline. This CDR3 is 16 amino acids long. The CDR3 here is CASSLTGTGGGETQYF. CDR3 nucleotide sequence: TGTGCCAGCAGCCTAACCGGGACAGGGGGCGGAGAGACCCAGTACTTC. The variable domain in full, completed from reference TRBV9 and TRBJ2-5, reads DSGVTQTPKHLITATGQRVTLRCSPRSGDLSVYWYQQSLDQGLQFLIQYYNGEERAKGNILERFSAQQFPDLHSELNLSSLELGDSALYFCASSLTGTGGGETQYFGPGTRLLVL.

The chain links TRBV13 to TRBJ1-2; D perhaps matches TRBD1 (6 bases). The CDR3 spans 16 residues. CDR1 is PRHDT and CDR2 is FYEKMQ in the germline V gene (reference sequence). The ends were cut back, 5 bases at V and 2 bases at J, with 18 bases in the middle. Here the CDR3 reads CASSQRTVQSNYGYTF. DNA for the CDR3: TGTGCCAGCAGCCAAAGGACAGTTCAATCCAACTATGGCTACACCTTC. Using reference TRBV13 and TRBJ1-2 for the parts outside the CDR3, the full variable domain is AAGVIQSPRHLIKEKRETATLKCYPIPRHDTVYWYQQGPGQDPQFLISFYEKMQSDKGSIPDRFSAQQFSDYHSELNMSSLELGDSALYFCASSQRTVQSNYGYTFGSGTRLTVV.

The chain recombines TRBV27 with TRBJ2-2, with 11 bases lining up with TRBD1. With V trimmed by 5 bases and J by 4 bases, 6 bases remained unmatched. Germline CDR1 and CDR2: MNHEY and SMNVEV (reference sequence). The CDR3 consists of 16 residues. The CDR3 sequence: CASSPRGQGATGELFF. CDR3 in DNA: TGTGCCAGCAGTCCGCGAGGACAGGGGGCCACCGGGGAGCTGTTTTTT.